The 29 T cell receptor beta chains in this list originate from one sample, sequenced in a study of blood T cell repertoires in COVID-19. Only in-frame clones appear in the TCRdb table, and some are missing; sequencing was by immunoSEQ multiplex PCR. The profile shows fewer than 400,000 clones, under 90% of them singletons. Sequencing input: PBMCs or T cells enriched from blood (not recorded which). The source of these receptors is a woman aged 30 to 39 who had recovered from COVID-19.

This clone has a handful of counts. The chain links TRBV11-1 to TRBJ2-2, with a tentative D call TRBD2 (5 bases). The CDR3 has 16 amino acids. The V gene lost 2 bases and the J gene lost 4 bases, with 14 bases spanning the gap. From germline, CDR1 is SGHAT and CDR2 FQDESV (reference sequence). CDR3 sequence reads: CASSLIRGFRTGELFF. CDR3 sequence (DNA): TGTGCCAGCAGCTTAATTAGAGGGTTTCGCACCGGGGAGCTGTTTTTT.

This sequence joins TRBV7-8 and TRBJ2-3, with TRBD2 identical over 8 bases. The V and J ends lost 7 bases and 0 bases, in that order; junction bases with no gene match: 15. Germline loops: CDR1 SGHVS, CDR2 FQNEAQ. CDR3 length: 18 residues. The CDR3 sequence: CASTPGARGAHSTDTQYF. The CDR3 DNA sequence: TGTGCCAGCACCCCTGGGGCGCGGGGGGCCCATAGCACAGATACGCAGTATTTT.

The chain couples TRBV9 to TRBJ1-2; 8 nucleotides align to TRBD1. J was trimmed by 8 bases and V by 3 bases; bases with no gene match: 12. Germline CDR1 SGDLS, CDR2 YYNGEE. The CDR3 has 15 amino acids. CDR3 amino acids: CASSAGQGAISGYTF. In nucleotides, the CDR3 is TGTGCCAGCAGCGCCGGACAGGGTGCCATATCAGGCTACACCTTC.

This chain connects TRBV20-1 to TRBJ2-1, with a possible D match to TRBD2 (5 bases). This CDR3 region has 10 residues. The germline V gene has CDR1 DFQATT and CDR2 SNEGSKA (reference sequence). The V gene lost 2 bases and the J gene lost 11 bases, with 7 bases spanning the gap. The CDR3 is CSARLAQQFF. CDR3 DNA: TGCAGTGCTAGACTAGCTCAGCAGTTCTTC.

J is TRBJ1-5 and V is TRBV3-1 (or the pseudogene TRBV3-2); weak D call: TRBD1 (5 bases). Trimming left V 3 bases short and J 6 bases short, with 12 bases between. Germline loops: CDR1 LGHDT, CDR2 YNNKEL (reference sequence). This CDR3 has 14 amino acids. The DNA of the CDR3 is TGTGCCAGCAGCCAGGAGGGGTCAATTCAGCCCCAGCATTTT. Its protein product is CASSQEGSIQPQHF.

This chain links TRBV5-1 with TRBJ1-2, with a weak D call TRBD1 (6 bases). The CDR3 extends over 16 amino acids. CDR1 is SGHRS, CDR2 YFSETQ, per germline. Trimming stripped 0 bases from V and 3 bases from J, with 15 bases between. CDR3 amino acids: CASSLADTGFDYGYTF. The CDR3 DNA reads as TGCGCCAGCAGCTTGGCCGATACAGGGTTCGACTATGGCTACACCTTC.

The chain has TRBV29-1 and TRBJ1-1, with 7 nucleotides matching TRBD1. V gave up 4 bases and J gave up 0 bases; unmatched junction bases: 8. CDR1 and CDR2 (germline): SQVTM, ANQGSEA. The CDR3 length is 15 residues. The CDR3 sequence: CSVVPQGVLNTEAFF. The CDR3 coding sequence is TGCAGCGTTGTCCCTCAGGGGGTTCTGAACACTGAAGCTTTCTTT.

The rearrangement links TRBV5-1 to TRBJ2-7; tentatively, D is TRBD1 (5 bases). The V end lost 4 bases, the J end lost 2 bases, and 7 bases lay between the germline ends. The CDR3 loop spans 12 amino acids. Germline V CDR1 and CDR2: SGHRS, YFSETQ. This CDR3 is CASSQDTYEQYF. CDR3 nucleotides: TGCGCCAGCAGCCAGGACACCTACGAGCAGTACTTC.

V gene TRBV19 combines with J gene TRBJ1-6; D ambiguous. Germline values: CDR1 LNHDA, CDR2 SQIVND (reference sequence). The CDR3 consists of 14 residues. The V end lost 3 bases, the J end lost 10 bases, and 13 bases lay between the germline ends. The CDR3 region has the DNA TGTGCCAGTAGTATTCGCCAGTCAGGATCACCCCTCCACTTT. Translation: CASSIRQSGSPLHF.

The chain links TRBV25-1 to TRBJ1-6; D possibly corresponds to TRBD1 (6 bases). The germline V gene encodes CDR1 MGHDK and CDR2 SYGVNS. The length of the CDR3 is 16 residues. V lost 6 bases to trimming and J lost 8 bases, with 20 bases between them. CDR3 DNA: TGTGCCAGCAGGCGATTACAGGGCCCCGGGGATTCACCCCTCCACTTT. Its translation: CASRRLQGPGDSPLHF.

This clone has only one observation. The chain employs TRBV28 and TRBJ2-1; TRBD2 aligns across 14 bases. The CDR3 runs to 19 residues. Germline V lookup: CDR1 MDHEN, CDR2 SYDVKM. Trimming at V came to 2 bases and at J to 6 bases, leaving 12 bases not matched to a gene. The CDR3 DNA sequence: TGTGCCAGCAGTTTAGGGACTAGCGGGAGAAGTTTCTGGGGCAATGAGCAGTTCTTC. This translates into CASSLGTSGRSFWGNEQFF.

This clone came up a few times. The chain couples TRBV5-6 to TRBJ2-3; perhaps TRBD2 as D (5 bases). Deletions cut 0 bases from V and 2 bases from J, with 13 bases between. Germline V gene data show CDR1 as SGHDT and CDR2 as YYEEEE. This CDR3 contains 16 residues. The CDR3 spells CASSLEFSGITDTQYF. Here the CDR3 DNA reads TGTGCCAGCAGCTTGGAGTTCTCGGGAATCACAGATACGCAGTATTTT.

The chain uses TRBV5-8 and TRBJ1-2; TRBD1 matches at 7 bases. The CDR3 contains 15 residues. The germline gives CDR1 SGHTS, CDR2 YDEGEE. With V trimmed by 0 bases and J by 5 bases, 7 bases remained unmatched. The CDR3: CASSLVGTVAYGYTF. The CDR3 bases are TGTGCCAGCAGCTTGGTTGGGACAGTCGCATATGGCTACACCTTC.

This rearrangement joins TRBV7-9 to TRBJ2-1; 8 bases agree with TRBD2. Germline-derived CDR1 and CDR2 are SEHNR and FQNEAQ (reference sequence). Trimming took 3 bases from V and 10 from J; bases not matched to a gene: 8. The CDR3 totals 14 residues. The DNA of the CDR3 is TGTGCCAGCAGCTTGGTAGCGGGACACCTCGAGCAGTTCTTC. Its translation is CASSLVAGHLEQFF.

The gene calls are TRBV6-6 and TRBJ1-4; 10 nucleotides line up with TRBD1. After removal of 4 bases from V and 13 bases from J, the junction contained 6 bases not matched to a gene. CDR3 length equals 13 residues. CDR1 and CDR2 from the germline V gene are MNHNY and SVGAGI (reference sequence). In DNA, the CDR3 is TGTGCCAGCAGTTTCCGAGGGACAGGGGTACTGTTTTTT. It encodes CASSFRGTGVLFF.

The chain couples TRBV7-9 to TRBJ2-2; TRBD1 matches 9 bases. The CDR3 length is 14 residues. Germline V CDR1 and CDR2: SEHNR, FQNEAQ (reference sequence). J gave up 6 bases and V 10 bases, and 9 bases lay outside the gene matches. CDR3 nucleotides: TGTGCCACAACTTGGGACAGGGAATCCGGGGAGCTGTTTTTT. This translates into CATTWDRESGELFF. The full variable domain, with the rest looked up from reference TRBV7-9 and TRBJ2-2, is DTGVSQNPRHKITKRGQNVTFRCDPISEHNRLYWYRQTLGQGPEFLTYFQNEAQLEKSRLLSDRFSAERPKGSFSTLEIQRTEQGDSAMYLCATTWDRESGELFFGEGSRLTVL.

The V call is TRBV4-3, the J call TRBJ2-6; D might be TRBD1 (5 bases). CDR3 length: 16 amino acids. Germline values: CDR1 LGHNA, CDR2 YSLEER. Trimming removed 3 bases from V and 0 bases from J, with 9 bases in between. Here the CDR3 DNA reads TGCGCCAGCAGCCAGGGCAGGGCCTCTGGGGCCAACGTCCTGACTTTC. This codes for CASSQGRASGANVLTF.

The genes are TRBV7-2 and TRBJ1-3, with a possible D match to TRBD1 (5 bases). Trimming pared 4 bases from V and 0 bases from J, leaving 7 bases between. This CDR3 spans 14 amino acids. In germline, CDR1 is SGHTA, CDR2 FQGNSA. Written as DNA, the CDR3 is TGTGCCAGCAGCTCAGGGATCTCTGGAAACACCATATATTTT. Translating gives CASSSGISGNTIYF.

This clone is a singleton in its sample. The chain joins TRBV30 to TRBJ1-2; D ambiguous. Trimming cost V 7 bases and J 5 bases, with 11 bases left between them. The germline CDR1 and CDR2 sequences are GTSNPN and SVGIG (reference sequence). The CDR3 is made up of 11 amino acids. The CDR3, as DNA: TGTGCCTCCCAGACCGGGTATGGCTACACCTTC. This sequence encodes CASQTGYGYTF.

This clone was counted at least ten times. Distinct nucleotide sequences in the sample also encode this CDR3. The chain employs TRBV5-1 and TRBJ1-2; D gene ambiguous. Germline CDR1 SGHRS, CDR2 YFSETQ. This CDR3 contains 13 residues. Trimming removed 2 bases at V and 0 bases at J, with 5 bases between. This CDR3 reads CASSFGTNYGYTF. CDR3 DNA sequence: TGCGCCAGCAGCTTCGGTACTAACTATGGCTACACCTTC.

The chain has TRBV2 and TRBJ1-2; no clear D gene. The germline V and J ends were trimmed by 8 bases and 4 bases, with 11 bases remaining between them. The CDR3 consists of 12 residues. Germline CDR1 SNHLY, CDR2 FYNNEI. The CDR3 loop is CASLSGIYGYTF. CDR3 DNA sequence: TGTGCCAGCCTGAGCGGGATCTATGGCTACACCTTC.

The gene calls are TRBV9 and TRBJ2-3, with D possibly being TRBD1 (5 bases). V shed 0 bases and J shed 4 bases, with 9 bases lying between them. CDR3 length equals 14 residues. Germline assignment: CDR1 SGDLS and CDR2 YYNGEE. The CDR3 sequence: CASSVGQGSDTQYF. The CDR3 DNA is TGTGCCAGCAGCGTAGGGCAGGGATCAGATACGCAGTATTTT.

The CDR3, as DNA: TGTGCCTGGGTCGCTGCGGTTTCTGATGGCTACACCTTC. This sequence encodes CAWVAAVSDGYTF. The rearrangement joins TRBV30 to TRBJ1-2; D ambiguous. This CDR3 region has 13 residues. Trimming took off 5 bases at V and 6 bases at J, with 16 bases between the two ends. The V gene's germline CDR1 is GTSNPN and CDR2 SVGIG (reference sequence).

This clone was seen once. This chain links TRBV2 with TRBJ1-1; the D gene is possibly TRBD1 (6 bases). Germline values: CDR1 SNHLY, CDR2 FYNNEI. Trimming took off 5 bases at V and 1 base at J, with 8 bases between the two ends. The CDR3 length is 13 residues. Here the CDR3 reads CASSKQGNTEAFF. CDR3 coding DNA: TGTGCCAGCAGTAAACAGGGGAACACTGAAGCTTTCTTT.

V usage is TRBV24-1 and J usage is TRBJ2-1, with D hard to call. The CDR3 covers 15 residues. Germline-derived CDR1 and CDR2 are KGHDR and SFDVKD. Trimming removed 4 bases at V and 6 bases at J, with 15 bases between. CDR3 DNA: TGTGCCACCAGTGACACCGCACGCCCTATCAATGAGCAGTTCTTC. Its translation: CATSDTARPINEQFF.

This chain links TRBV6-1 with TRBJ2-5; TRBD1 might be the D (6 bases). This CDR3 contains 13 residues. Trimming stripped 2 bases from V and 4 bases from J, with 8 bases between. In germline, CDR1 is MNHNS, CDR2 SASEGT. CDR3 in DNA: TGTGCCAGCAGTGAAACAGGGCTAGAGACCCAGTACTTC. Amino acids: CASSETGLETQYF.

The chain is built from TRBV27 and TRBJ1-2, with a weak D call TRBD1 (5 bases). The CDR3 consists of 15 residues. The V gene's germline CDR1 is MNHEY and CDR2 SMNVEV (reference sequence). V dropped 4 bases and J dropped 2 bases, with 14 bases sitting between them. CDR3 coding DNA: TGTGCCAGCAGTTCAAAAGGGGTCCTAAACTATGGCTACACCTTC. This gives the protein CASSSKGVLNYGYTF.

V is TRBV5-4 and J is TRBJ2-7; D might be TRBD1 (5 bases). V was clipped by 0 bases and J by 2 bases, with 12 bases between them. Germline CDR1 reads SGHNT; CDR2 reads YYREEE (reference sequence). This CDR3 has 15 residues. The CDR3 sequence: CASSLARAGPYEQYF. DNA for the CDR3: TGTGCCAGCAGCTTGGCCAGGGCAGGGCCCTACGAGCAGTACTTC. Full variable domain (missing parts from reference TRBV5-4 and TRBJ2-7): ETGVTQSPTHLIKTRGQQVTLRCSSQSGHNTVSWYQQALGQGPQFIFQYYREEENGRGNFPPRFSGLQFPNYSSELNVNALELDDSALYLCASSLARAGPYEQYFGPGTRLTVT.

The J gene is TRBJ1-1, the V gene TRBV30, with unresolved D. The CDR3 covers 11 residues. The germline V and J ends were trimmed by 4 bases and 3 bases, with 6 bases remaining between them. The germline CDR1 and CDR2 sequences are GTSNPN and SVGIG (reference sequence). CDR3 nucleotide sequence: TGTGCCTGGACCGGGGACACTGAAGCTTTCTTT. Its protein product is CAWTGDTEAFF.